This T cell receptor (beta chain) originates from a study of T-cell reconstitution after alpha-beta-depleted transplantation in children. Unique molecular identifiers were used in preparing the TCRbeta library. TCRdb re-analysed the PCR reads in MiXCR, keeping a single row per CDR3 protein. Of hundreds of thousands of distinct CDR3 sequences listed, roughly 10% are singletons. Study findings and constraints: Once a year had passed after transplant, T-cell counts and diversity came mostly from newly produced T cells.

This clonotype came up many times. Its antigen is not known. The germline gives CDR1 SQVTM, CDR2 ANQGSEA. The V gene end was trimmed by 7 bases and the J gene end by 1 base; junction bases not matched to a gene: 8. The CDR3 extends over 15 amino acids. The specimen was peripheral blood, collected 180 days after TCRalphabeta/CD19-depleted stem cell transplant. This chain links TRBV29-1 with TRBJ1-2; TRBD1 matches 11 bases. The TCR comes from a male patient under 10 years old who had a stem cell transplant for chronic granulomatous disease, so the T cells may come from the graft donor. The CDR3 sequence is CSAADRGLGNYGYTF. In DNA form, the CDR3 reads TGCAGCGCTGCGGACAGGGGGCTCGGTAACTATGGCTACACCTTC.